These 6 T cell receptor beta chains were all obtained from the same sample, sequenced in a study of blood T cell repertoires in COVID-19 (dated by TCRdb to the early 2020s). The receptor library was made with the immunoSEQ multiplex PCR assay. TCRdb mirrors the immuneACCESS table, restricted to in-frame sequences. Some clones are absent from its copies; in checked studies, under half trace to an unresolved V gene, and the reason for the others is unknown. The sample table records fewer than 350,000 clones; roughly 93% of these occur just once. The ten largest clones represent 2.3% of the sample. The specimen sequenced was PBMCs or T cells enriched from blood (not recorded which). These receptors all come from a middle-aged woman with acute COVID-19.

In this sample, this clone turned up a few times. Here the CDR3 DNA reads TGCGCCAGCAGACCCCAAGGACAGGGAGGAGAGACCCAGTACTTC. This sequence encodes CASRPQGQGGETQYF. This chain joins TRBV5-1 and TRBJ2-5; TRBD1 aligns across 8 bases. Germline V gene data show CDR1 as SGHRS and CDR2 as YFSETQ. J gave up 4 bases and V 5 bases, and 10 bases lay outside the gene matches. This CDR3 is 15 amino acids long.

The chain carries TRBV28 and TRBJ1-3; D perhaps matches TRBD1 (5 bases). The V end lost 6 bases, the J end lost 0 bases, and 12 bases lay between the germline ends. The germline V gene encodes CDR1 MDHEN and CDR2 SYDVKM. This CDR3 is 15 amino acids long. This CDR3 reads CASSLGGSSGNTIYF. The CDR3 DNA is TGTGCCAGCAGCCTGGGGGGAAGCTCTGGAAACACCATATATTTT.

The CDR3 here is CASSRAGDWNEQFF. CDR3 nucleotide sequence: TGTGCCAGCAGCCGAGCGGGGGATTGGAATGAGCAGTTCTTC. The chain employs TRBV14 and TRBJ2-1; 8 bases are shared with TRBD2. The CDR3 is made up of 14 amino acids. Germline trimming cut 4 bases from V and 7 bases from J; bases unmatched to any gene: 6. Germline V gives CDR1 SGHDN, CDR2 FVKESK.

V usage is TRBV28 and J usage is TRBJ2-5; TRBD1 might be the D (6 bases). Germline values: CDR1 MDHEN, CDR2 SYDVKM. The CDR3 spans 13 residues. V was trimmed by 11 bases and J by 2 bases, leaving 15 bases between them. The CDR3 protein is CAGGRGPQETQYF. CDR3 DNA: TGTGCCGGGGGCCGAGGACCTCAAGAGACCCAGTACTTC.

J is TRBJ2-7 and V is TRBV7-9, with 10 bases that match TRBD2. The V segment lost 5 bases and the J segment 4 bases; nucleotides outside the gene matches: 8. CDR1 is SEHNR, CDR2 FQNEAQ, per germline (reference sequence). The CDR3 is 15 amino acids. CDR3 nucleotide sequence: TGTGCCAGCAGCCCCAGACTAGCGGGTCGGTACGAGCAGTACTTC. Translated, it gives CASSPRLAGRYEQYF.

The V gene is TRBV25-1, the J gene TRBJ2-1; possibly TRBD1 for D (5 bases). The CDR3 consists of 15 residues. Trimming removed 5 bases from V and 7 bases from J, with 18 bases in between. Germline CDR1 is MGHDK and CDR2 is SYGVNS. The CDR3 sequence: CASSPLSWGWNEQFF. CDR3 nucleotides: TGTGCCAGCAGTCCTCTAAGCTGGGGCTGGAATGAGCAGTTCTTC.